This entry features one T cell receptor (beta chain) sequence. There is no known antigen for this receptor. No base quality values were provided; no much bigger clone lies one nucleotide off. Library construction relied on the immunoSEQ multiplex PCR assay. The multiplex PCR relied on a mix of 60 forward primers for TCR Vbeta segments and 13 reverse primers for TCR Jbeta segments. The CDR3 region of rearranged TCR beta genes was amplified from genomic DNA with a multiplex PCR assay. Amplified TCR beta libraries were sequenced as 87-base-pair reads on the Illumina HiSeq System. The paper's data handling went like this. In a later analysis, roughly 80 million unique TCR beta chains were counted across the approximately 640 repertoires, and around 10 million of these chains were shared by at least two donors. A nearest-neighbor algorithm error-corrected the raw reads and collapsed the reads into unique sequences, merging closely related sequences to remove PCR and sequencing errors. V, D and J gene segments were assigned by aligning CDR3 sequences to IMGT reference sequences. Each retained sequence needed at least a six-nucleotide match to both a V gene segment and a J gene segment. Rearrangements were classified as productive when the CDR3 lacked stop codons and remained in frame with V and J, and all other rearrangements were classified as non-productive. Following IMGT convention, CDR3 was defined as the stretch from the second conserved V-encoded cysteine up to the conserved J-encoded phenylalanine. The earlier analysis of around 640 of the donors excluded sequences that lacked an unambiguous match to a single V gene segment. In an earlier analysis of around 590 of the donors, a V segment was called functional when productive rearrangements were above 56.7%, and segregating when the standard deviation between donors exceeded 5%. A statistical classification framework was built for diagnosing cytomegalovirus status from the catalog of TCR beta chain sequences. In a later analysis, TCR nucleotide sequences were compared against IMGT/GENE-DB human TR gene sequences so that V and J genes could be assigned. A later analysis assigned CDR3 sequences and most-parsimonious VDJ recombination scenarios with the TCRdist pipeline. In a later analysis, each TCR beta chain was defined by its CDR3 amino acid sequence together with its V-gene family, and reads without a unique V-gene family were excluded. As a way to deal with suspected cross-contamination and a sequencing artifact, a later analysis dropped approximately 590 nucleotide sequences that were highly shared and had low generation probability. In a later analysis, a clonal expansion index for each public chain was calculated from normalized within-repertoire ranks of inferred template counts. Generation probabilities in a later analysis came from a VDJ recombination model fitted to out-of-frame rearrangements, and those results were checked against IGoR. In a later analysis, TCR-TCR, TCR-HLA and TCR-CMV co-occurrence was scored with hypergeometric tests, and a repertoire-size bias correction was applied to TCR pairs. False discovery rates were estimated in a later analysis by permuting HLA or CMV assignments 20 times. In a later analysis, co-occurring TCRs were grouped using DBSCAN, with TCRdist sequence similarity added in when clustering inside HLA-allele-positive subsets. Repertoires with fewer than 30,000 or more than 120,000 public chains, plus five repertoires with anomalous nucleotide sharing, were excluded from co-occurrence clustering. The table comes from immuneACCESS by way of TCRdb, which keeps in-frame sequences with V and J called. Part of the clones is missing from these tables; in studies checked, under half for an unresolved V gene and the rest for unknown reasons. V and J calls and clone size follow that table, whereas D and trimming were derived from the DNA. The sample yields around 200,000 clones; 86% were counted once. Around 0.3% of the sample is held by the ten biggest clonotypes.

V loses 2 bases at its end and J loses 5 bases; junction bases beyond the gene matches: 4. The CDR3 contains 15 residues, cysteine and phenylalanine counted. The kept DNA is CDR3 alone, 45 bases in frame from the first base. As encoded in the germline V gene, CDR1 is SGDLS while CDR2 is YYNGEE. The cohort consisted of some 670 healthy bone marrow donors. At the time of sampling, all cohort members were nominally healthy, though unrecorded immune exposures were likely present. The donor was CMV seronegative and belonged to the group of 352 seronegative cohort members. Every donor gave a peripheral blood sample, and the peripheral blood mononuclear cells from that sample were used for TCR beta sequencing. Genomic DNA extraction from the blood cell samples was performed with the Qiagen DNeasy Blood Extraction Kit. This sample was taken from a study of cytomegalovirus exposure and HLA in healthy donors (dated by TCRdb to 2017 to 2019). General notes on the study: In an earlier analysis of some 610 of the donors, roughly 300 Gb of sequence data and some 100 million unique TCR beta sequences from 150 million to 200 million T cells were reported. A later genetic analysis took genome-wide SNP genotypes for about 55% of the 666 donors and used that subset as a discovery cohort. Among roughly 400 genotyped donors of the cohort, an average of around 250,000 unique TCR beta nucleotide sequences was sequenced per donor, of which about 19% were non-productive. Rather than using new phenotypic data, the later analysis identified candidate immune exposures from TCR beta sequences and from how often those sequences occurred across donors. Among the roughly 390 genotyped donors, approximately 81% belonged to the genetic ancestry cluster associated with self-reported Caucasian donors. About five DR-DQ haplotypes were treated as single units for association and clustering because of strong linkage in the cohort. To predict cytomegalovirus infection status, the study brought together high-throughput TCR immunosequencing, statistical association of individual TCRs with disease status, and machine learning. Typing coverage differed by locus: A, B, C, DRB1 and DQB1 were typed in roughly 620-630 donors, DQA1 in about 500, DPA1 in 600 to 610, and DPB1 in roughly 470. Both class I and class II loci were covered by HLA typing, at four-digit resolution. Besides the first cohort of some 670 subjects, a separate validation cohort made up of over 95 different subjects was used. A later analysis re-analyzed previously published TCR beta repertoires from approximately 670 donors and added high-resolution HLA genotyping to study TCR occurrence patterns. The study was designed to test whether signatures of past pathogen exposure could be identified by cataloging public T cell receptors. Every discovery cohort repertoire had been produced on one sequencing platform. Alongside the repertoire data, information on donor age, sex, ethnicity and CMV serostatus was compiled. Using immunosequencing, the study profiled T cell repertoires from 640 or so subjects and related those repertoires to cytomegalovirus serostatus. In an earlier analysis of roughly 600 of the donors, high-throughput TCR beta sequencing was used to judge whether each TCR beta V gene segment behaved as functional or pseudogenic. Roughly 300 gigabases of sequencing data and 70 million to 95 million unique TCR sequences made up an early release that covered roughly 670 HLA-typed donors. The paper as a whole reports these results and caveats: Linkage disequilibrium might explain the correlated functional status among segregating V segments, but an unknown experimental factor could not be excluded. Because counts were too low, about 15 rarely observed V segments, including chromosome 9 orphons, were left out of the earlier analysis of a few hundred of the donors. When HLA alleles, especially DR and DQ, strongly co-occurred, attributing TCR associations to individual alleles was difficult. In vitro tests confirmed that a few of the cytomegalovirus-associated TCR beta chains recognize cytomegalovirus antigens. In a later analysis, most CMV-associated TCR beta chains were found to appear HLA-restricted, with HLA associations seemingly driven largely by CMV exposure. A later genetic analysis reported fewer N-insertions in productive TCRs among donors in an Asian-associated ancestry cluster than the roughly 670-donor mean. In a later analysis, HLA-associated TCR beta chains showed more clonal expansion and lower generation probabilities than non-associated chains that were equally common. A group of highly shared sequence variants was considered likely to be a technical artifact of the sequencing pipeline. The authors suggested that the approach could potentially be generalized to other disease states and immunological phenotypes. According to a later analysis, parvovirus B19, influenza, CMV and Epstein-Barr virus appeared linked to several top co-occurrence clusters. Most TCR sequences were observed very rarely across donors, whereas some public TCRs were present in many individuals. In the study, around 150 TCR beta chains were listed as associated with cytomegalovirus. A further reported finding was that TCR beta sequences accurately predicted the HLA-A and HLA-B alleles for most subjects in the first cohort. V-gene and J-gene trimming of TCR beta chains was associated with a missense DCLRE1C variant in a later genetic analysis, and the association was replicated in an independent cohort. In a later analysis, 15,000 to 20,000 TCR beta sequences were associated with specific HLA alleles at a false discovery rate of 0.05. Because the 87-base-pair reads could not distinguish some IMGT-functional V segments, including TRBV6-2 and TRBV6-3, those segments were excluded. A later analysis found that TCR association rates varied across HLA loci, with DRB1 alleles showing the most associated TCRs and HLA-C alleles the fewest. The only immune exposure information available for the cohort was CMV serostatus. Because some donors lacked HLA typing at each locus, the association tests relied only on the typed subset. The cohort was sequenced for TCR beta chains only, and without alpha or paired-chain data the features that could be detected were limited. An earlier analysis of some 590 of the donors showed that most TCR beta V segments appeared in productive rearrangements either about 87% or about 30% of the time, which broadly matched IMGT annotations. The presence/absence analyses assumed that sequencing depth was roughly uniform across donors, and that assumption may not be true. Cytomegalovirus status was reported to be diagnosed by the classifier with high specificity and sensitivity in both the original and validation cohorts.

The sequenced sample consisted of PBMCs. This chain is built from TRBV9 and TRBJ2-5, and 12 bases in between align with TRBD1. The receptor's source is a woman in her twenties or thirties in good health and CMV-seronegative. The CDR3 sequence is CASSVGTGGAETQYF. The DNA sequence is TGTGCCAGCAGCGTGGGGACAGGGGGCGCCGAGACCCAGTACTTC. The variable domain in full, with residues beyond the CDR3 obtained from the reference TRBV9 and TRBJ2-5 genes, is DSGVTQTPKHLITATGQRVTLRCSPRSGDLSVYWYQQSLDQGLQFLIQYYNGEERAKGNILERFSAQQFPDLHSELNLSSLELGDSALYFCASSVGTGGAETQYFGPGTRLLVL.